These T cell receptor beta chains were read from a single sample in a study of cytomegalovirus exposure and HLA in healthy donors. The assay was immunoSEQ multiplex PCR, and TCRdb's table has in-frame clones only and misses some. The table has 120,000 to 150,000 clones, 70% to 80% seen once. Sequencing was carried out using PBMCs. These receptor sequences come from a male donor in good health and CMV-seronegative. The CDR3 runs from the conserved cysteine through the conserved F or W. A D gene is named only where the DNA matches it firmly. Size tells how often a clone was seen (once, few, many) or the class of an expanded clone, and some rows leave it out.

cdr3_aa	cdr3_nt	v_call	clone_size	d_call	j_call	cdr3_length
CASSSRLAVTDTQYF	TGTGCCAGCAGCTCCCGACTAGCGGTCACAGATACGCAGTATTTT	TRBV7-2	NA	TRBD2	TRBJ2-3	15
CAWSVLRGDRGNSPLHF	TGTGCCTGGAGTGTACTTCGTGGCGACAGGGGCAATTCACCCCTCCACTTT	TRBV30	NA	TRBD1	TRBJ1-6	17
CASSQGDRGLNQPQHF	TGCGCCAGCAGCCAAGGCGACAGGGGGTTAAATCAGCCCCAGCATTTT	TRBV4-1	few	TRBD1	TRBJ1-5	16
CATLRDRGGGYTF	TGTGCCACCCTTAGGGACAGGGGAGGCGGCTACACCTTC	TRBV2	NA	TRBD1	TRBJ1-2	13
CAWSPLGQTNTGELFF	TGTGCCTGGAGTCCTTTGGGGCAGACGAACACCGGGGAGCTGTTTTTT	TRBV30	NA	NA	TRBJ2-2	16
CASSPEWGYADTQYF	TGTGCCAGCAGCCCAGAGTGGGGCTATGCAGATACGCAGTATTTT	TRBV7-2	NA	NA	TRBJ2-3	15
CASSRTSGGPFQQYF	TGTGCCAGCAGTCGGACTAGCGGGGGTCCCTTCCAGCAGTACTTC	TRBV2	few	TRBD2	TRBJ2-7	15
CASSLGGYGYTF	TGTGCCAGCAGCTTAGGAGGGTATGGCTACACCTTC	TRBV7-9	once	NA	TRBJ1-2	12
CASSWGGNTEAFF	TGTGCCAGCAGCTGGGGGGGAAACACTGAAGCTTTCTTT	TRBV6-5	once	NA	TRBJ1-1	13
CASSLIAGGPDEQYF	TGCGCCAGCAGCTTGATAGCGGGGGGGCCGGACGAGCAGTACTTC	TRBV5-1	NA	TRBD2	TRBJ2-7	15
CSVGGRETGGFTDTQYF	TGCAGCGTTGGGGGCAGAGAGACAGGGGGGTTCACAGATACGCAGTATTTT	TRBV29-1	once	TRBD1	TRBJ2-3	17
CASSPTKSTGYNEQFF	TGTGCCAGCAGTCCTACAAAATCCACAGGCTACAATGAGCAGTTCTTC	TRBV28	NA	NA	TRBJ2-1	16
CASALLGQDSREQYF	TGTGCCAGCGCACTACTAGGCCAGGATTCACGCGAGCAGTACTTC	TRBV6-6	NA	NA	TRBJ2-7	15
CATKGAGRYEQYF	TGTGCCACAAAGGGGGCAGGGCGATACGAGCAGTACTTC	TRBV28	NA	TRBD1	TRBJ2-7	13
CASSSPGQSSYEQYF	TGTGCCAGCAGTTCTCCGGGACAGAGCTCCTACGAGCAGTACTTC	TRBV6-6	NA	TRBD1	TRBJ2-7	15
CASSGFGTGETQYF	TGTGCCAGCAGTGGCTTCGGGACAGGGGAGACCCAGTACTTC	TRBV25-1	NA	TRBD1	TRBJ2-5	14
CASRAPGTGGTIYF	TGCGCCAGCAGAGCGCCCGGGACAGGGGGCACCATATATTTT	TRBV10-2	NA	TRBD1	TRBJ1-3	14
CASSLVYLPGHIEKLFF	TGTGCCAGCAGCTTGGTGTATTTACCGGGACACATCGAAAAACTGTTTTTT	TRBV5-8	NA	NA	TRBJ1-4	17
CASSLMEYGQPQHF	TGCGCCAGCAGCCTCATGGAATACGGGCAGCCCCAGCATTTT	TRBV4-3	NA	NA	TRBJ1-5	14
CSVVAWTGVTYNEQFF	TGCAGCGTTGTGGCCTGGACAGGGGTTACCTACAATGAGCAGTTCTTC	TRBV29-1	NA	TRBD1	TRBJ2-1	16
CAWRGTGGYTF	TGTGCCTGGAGAGGGACAGGGGGCTACACCTTC	TRBV30	NA	TRBD1	TRBJ1-2	11
CASSLAGGPGGKDNEQFF	TGTGCCAGCAGCTTAGCGGGTGGTCCTGGGGGCAAGGACAATGAGCAGTTCTTC	TRBV7-8	NA	NA	TRBJ2-1	18
CASSSDRGNTGELFF	TGTGCCAGCAGCTCGGACAGGGGTAACACCGGGGAGCTGTTTTTT	TRBV5-4	NA	TRBD1	TRBJ2-2	15
CSVVRGGDNEQFF	TGCAGCGTTGTACGGGGGGGCGACAATGAGCAGTTCTTC	TRBV29-1	NA	TRBD2	TRBJ2-1	13
CASSRTGPGETQYF	TGTGCCAGCAGCAGAACAGGGCCGGGAGAGACCCAGTACTTC	TRBV7-2	NA	NA	TRBJ2-5	14
CASSLEISGSGANVLTF	TGCGCCAGCAGCTTGGAAATTTCGGGCTCTGGGGCCAACGTCCTGACTTTC	TRBV5-1	NA	NA	TRBJ2-6	17
CASSHLAGSQETQYF	TGTGCCAGTAGTCACTTAGCGGGCTCACAAGAGACCCAGTACTTC	TRBV19	NA	TRBD2	TRBJ2-5	15
CASSRETGRNQPQHF	TGTGCCAGCAGCCGTGAGACAGGACGCAATCAGCCCCAGCATTTT	TRBV7-2	NA	NA	TRBJ1-5	15
CASSLPRRTIGTTLEQCF	TGTGCCAGCAGCCTCCCCCGGCGGACGATCGGGACAACATTAGAGCAGTGCTTC	TRBV11-2	NA	NA	TRBJ2-7	18
CASSRQGTNQPQHF	TGTGCCAGTAGTCGGCAGGGCACTAATCAGCCCCAGCATTTT	TRBV19	NA	NA	TRBJ1-5	14
CASHRGGQGNNEQYF	TGTGCCAGCCATCGAGGGGGACAGGGGAATAACGAGCAGTACTTC	TRBV6-5	NA	TRBD1	TRBJ2-7	15
CASNAFPGDTQYF	TGTGCCAGCAACGCCTTCCCGGGAGATACGCAGTATTTT	TRBV6-6	once	NA	TRBJ2-3	13
CASSDTGIGETQYF	TGTGCCAGCAGTGACACGGGGATCGGGGAGACCCAGTACTTC	TRBV7-9	NA	NA	TRBJ2-5	14
CASRFGTGGEQYF	TGTGCCAGCAGATTTGGGACAGGGGGAGAGCAGTACTTC	TRBV6-1	NA	TRBD1	TRBJ2-7	13
CASRPGQGTDTQYF	TGTGCCAGCAGGCCGGGACAGGGCACAGATACGCAGTATTTT	TRBV27	NA	TRBD1	TRBJ2-3	14
CASSLGPYGELFF	TGTGCCAGCAGCTTAGGTCCCTACGGGGAGCTGTTTTTT	TRBV7-2	NA	NA	TRBJ2-2	13
CASSPSEAAAGYTF	TGTGCCAGCTCACCATCAGAGGCCGCGGCGGGCTACACCTTC	TRBV18	NA	NA	TRBJ1-2	14
CSVGTGVSGANVLTF	TGCAGCGTTGGGACAGGGGTCTCTGGGGCCAACGTCCTGACTTTC	TRBV29-1	NA	TRBD1	TRBJ2-6	15
CASSPQGQVTDTQYF	TGTGCCAGCAGCCCACAGGGGCAGGTCACAGATACGCAGTATTTT	TRBV7-9	NA	TRBD1	TRBJ2-3	15
CASSLAFGPNEKLFF	TGCGCCAGCAGCTTGGCATTTGGGCCTAATGAAAAACTGTTTTTT	TRBV5-1	NA	NA	TRBJ1-4	15
CASRAWTGESAEAFF	TGTGCCAGCAGAGCCTGGACAGGGGAGAGCGCTGAAGCTTTCTTT	TRBV6-5	NA	TRBD1	TRBJ1-1	15
CASTWSGVDRVAYEQYF	TGTGCCAGTACCTGGAGTGGGGTGGACAGGGTGGCCTACGAGCAGTACTTC	TRBV19	NA	TRBD1	TRBJ2-7	17
CAISESTSPTYEQYF	TGTGCCATCAGTGAGTCGACTAGCCCCACCTACGAGCAGTACTTC	TRBV10-3	NA	TRBD2	TRBJ2-7	15
CASSPSLARGYTF	TGTGCCAGCAGTCCCTCTCTAGCTAGGGGCTACACCTTC	TRBV27	few	NA	TRBJ1-2	13
CASSPGYGYTF	TGTGCCAGCAGCCCAGGCTATGGCTACACCTTC	TRBV7-9	NA	NA	TRBJ1-2	11
CASSVTGTTEAFF	TGTGCCAGCAGCGTCACAGGGACCACTGAAGCTTTCTTT	TRBV7-6	NA	NA	TRBJ1-1	13
CASSIPTGDSYEQYF	TGTGCCAGCAGCATTCCGACAGGGGATTCCTACGAGCAGTACTTC	TRBV5-4	once	TRBD1	TRBJ2-7	15
CASSQYQVLAVSDTQYF	TGTGCCAGCAGCCAATACCAGGTACTAGCGGTCTCAGATACGCAGTATTTT	TRBV4-2	NA	TRBD2	TRBJ2-3	17
CASSQEEGRGAFF	TGCGCCAGCAGCCAAGAAGAAGGTAGGGGGGCTTTCTTT	TRBV4-3	NA	NA	TRBJ1-1	13